These T cell receptor beta chains were read from a single sample in a study of control samples from healthy donors and cancer patients. TCRdb's copy holds only in-frame clones and misses some; the assay was immunoSEQ multiplex PCR. The repertoire has about 170,000 clones, approximately 94% of them found once; the top ten carry 1.3% to 1.5%. Source material: blood. Source of these receptors: a woman between 18 and 30 years old in good health. The CDR3 runs from the conserved cysteine through the conserved F or W. D genes are given only for firm matches. Clone size is given for some rows only: seen once, a few or many times, or a class if the clone is expanded.

v_call: TRBV20-1
clone_size: NA
d_call: NA
j_call: TRBJ1-3
cdr3_nt: TGCAGTGCTAGTGAAGGATGGTATGGAAACACCATATATTTT
cdr3_aa: CSASEGWYGNTIYF

v_call: TRBV28
clone_size: NA
d_call: NA
j_call: TRBJ2-3
cdr3_nt: TGTGCCAGCAGTTTAATCGGGGGAGGCACAGATACGCAGTATTTT
cdr3_aa: CASSLIGGGTDTQYF

v_call: TRBV5-6
clone_size: NA
d_call: NA
j_call: TRBJ1-3
cdr3_nt: TGTGCCAGCAGCTTGTCGGCTTCTGGAAACACCATATATTTT
cdr3_aa: CASSLSASGNTIYF

v_call: TRBV7-9
clone_size: NA
d_call: NA
j_call: TRBJ1-1
cdr3_nt: TGTGCCAGCAGCTTAGATGGGTTGGGGGCTTTCTTT
cdr3_aa: CASSLDGLGAFF

v_call: TRBV20-1
clone_size: NA
d_call: NA
j_call: TRBJ1-1
cdr3_nt: TGCAGTGCTAGTCCTGACACAAACACTGAAGCTTTCTTT
cdr3_aa: CSASPDTNTEAFF

v_call: TRBV10-2
clone_size: NA
d_call: NA
j_call: TRBJ1-1
cdr3_nt: TGCGCCAGCAGTGAGTGGTCGGGAGAGAACACTGAAGCTTTCTTT
cdr3_aa: CASSEWSGENTEAFF

v_call: TRBV7-2
clone_size: NA
d_call: TRBD2
j_call: TRBJ2-7
cdr3_nt: TGTGCCAGCAGCTTAGCGCCCGGGAGGGCCCCCTCTCTCCACGAGCAGTACTTC
cdr3_aa: CASSLAPGRAPSLHEQYF

v_call: TRBV9
clone_size: NA
d_call: TRBD1
j_call: TRBJ2-3
cdr3_nt: TGTGCCAGCAGCGCCCGGGACAGGGCAACAGATACGCAGTATTTT
cdr3_aa: CASSARDRATDTQYF

v_call: TRBV6-2/TRBV6-3
clone_size: NA
d_call: NA
j_call: TRBJ1-6
cdr3_nt: TGTGCCAGCGGCCGGAGCTCCTATAATTCACCCCTCCACTTT
cdr3_aa: CASGRSSYNSPLHF

v_call: TRBV7-9
clone_size: NA
d_call: TRBD1
j_call: TRBJ1-2
cdr3_nt: TGTGCCAGCAGCCTTATGGACAGGGTCGATTCCGACACCTTC
cdr3_aa: CASSLMDRVDSDTF

v_call: TRBV7-2
clone_size: once
d_call: NA
j_call: TRBJ1-1
cdr3_nt: TGTGCCAGCAGCTTAGCGGGGTCAAACACTGAAGCTTTCTTT
cdr3_aa: CASSLAGSNTEAFF

v_call: TRBV14
clone_size: NA
d_call: NA
j_call: TRBJ2-5
cdr3_nt: TGTGCCAGCAGCTCCCTGACAGGCCAAGAGACCCAGTACTTC
cdr3_aa: CASSSLTGQETQYF

v_call: TRBV28
clone_size: NA
d_call: NA
j_call: TRBJ1-5
cdr3_nt: TGTGCCAGCAGGAGAATCGAGCCCCAGCATTTT
cdr3_aa: CASRRIEPQHF

v_call: TRBV7-9
clone_size: NA
d_call: NA
j_call: TRBJ1-5
cdr3_nt: TGTGCCAGCAGCTCCCAGGGGAATCAGCCCCAGCATTTT
cdr3_aa: CASSSQGNQPQHF

v_call: TRBV9
clone_size: NA
d_call: NA
j_call: TRBJ1-6
cdr3_nt: TGTGCCAGCAGCGTGACAGCGGACAATTCACCCCTCCACTTT
cdr3_aa: CASSVTADNSPLHF

v_call: TRBV10-1
clone_size: NA
d_call: TRBD1
j_call: TRBJ1-5
cdr3_nt: TGCGCCAGCTCCCAGGGGGGGGATCAGCCCCAGCATTTT
cdr3_aa: CASSQGGDQPQHF

v_call: TRBV7-8
clone_size: NA
d_call: NA
j_call: TRBJ1-2
cdr3_nt: TGTGCCAGCAGCTTTCGTCTGTGGGTTGAAGGAGAAGGCTACACCTTC
cdr3_aa: CASSFRLWVEGEGYTF

v_call: TRBV7-2
clone_size: once
d_call: TRBD1
j_call: TRBJ1-6
cdr3_nt: TGTGCCAGCAGCACCAGGACAGGGGTTAGTTCACCCCTCCACTTT
cdr3_aa: CASSTRTGVSSPLHF

v_call: TRBV9
clone_size: NA
d_call: TRBD1
j_call: TRBJ2-1
cdr3_nt: TGTGCCAGCAGCCTGGGGGACAGGGGAATGGTCTCCTACAATGAGCAGTTCTTC
cdr3_aa: CASSLGDRGMVSYNEQFF

v_call: TRBV2
clone_size: once
d_call: TRBD2
j_call: TRBJ2-1
cdr3_nt: TGTGCCAGCAGCTGGACTAGCGGGAGGAATGAGCAGTTCTTC
cdr3_aa: CASSWTSGRNEQFF

v_call: TRBV6-2/TRBV6-3
clone_size: NA
d_call: NA
j_call: TRBJ2-1
cdr3_nt: TGTGCCAGCAGTCCCTCGACTGTTCTAAACAAGTTCTTC
cdr3_aa: CASSPSTVLNKFF

v_call: TRBV12-3/TRBV12-4
clone_size: NA
d_call: NA
j_call: TRBJ2-3
cdr3_nt: TGTGCCAGCACTGCGATGTCAGATACGCAGTATTTT
cdr3_aa: CASTAMSDTQYF

v_call: TRBV28
clone_size: NA
d_call: TRBD1
j_call: TRBJ1-2
cdr3_nt: TGTGCCAGCAGTATACAGGGGGTCTATGGCTACACCTTC
cdr3_aa: CASSIQGVYGYTF

v_call: TRBV11-2
clone_size: NA
d_call: NA
j_call: TRBJ1-1
cdr3_nt: TGTGCCAGCAGCGTTAGGGCGAACAACACTGAAGCTTTCTTT
cdr3_aa: CASSVRANNTEAFF

v_call: TRBV12-3/TRBV12-4
clone_size: NA
d_call: TRBD1
j_call: TRBJ1-1
cdr3_nt: TGTGCCAGCAGCGGACAGGGTTCCTCTGAAGCTTTCTTT
cdr3_aa: CASSGQGSSEAFF

v_call: TRBV2
clone_size: NA
d_call: NA
j_call: TRBJ2-3
cdr3_nt: TGTGCCAGCAGTAACTTCGGTGGGGATACGCAGTATTTT
cdr3_aa: CASSNFGGDTQYF

v_call: TRBV14
clone_size: once
d_call: NA
j_call: TRBJ1-1
cdr3_nt: TGTGCCAGCAGCCTACAGGGTTACACTGAAGCTTTCTTT
cdr3_aa: CASSLQGYTEAFF

v_call: TRBV19
clone_size: NA
d_call: NA
j_call: TRBJ1-1
cdr3_nt: TGTGCCAGTAGCACGGGGGAGTTCACTGAAGCTTTCTTT
cdr3_aa: CASSTGEFTEAFF

v_call: TRBV10-2
clone_size: NA
d_call: NA
j_call: TRBJ2-3
cdr3_nt: TGCGCCAGCACTGATTTCCGGGCCATAAATCGGGATACGCAGTATTTT
cdr3_aa: CASTDFRAINRDTQYF